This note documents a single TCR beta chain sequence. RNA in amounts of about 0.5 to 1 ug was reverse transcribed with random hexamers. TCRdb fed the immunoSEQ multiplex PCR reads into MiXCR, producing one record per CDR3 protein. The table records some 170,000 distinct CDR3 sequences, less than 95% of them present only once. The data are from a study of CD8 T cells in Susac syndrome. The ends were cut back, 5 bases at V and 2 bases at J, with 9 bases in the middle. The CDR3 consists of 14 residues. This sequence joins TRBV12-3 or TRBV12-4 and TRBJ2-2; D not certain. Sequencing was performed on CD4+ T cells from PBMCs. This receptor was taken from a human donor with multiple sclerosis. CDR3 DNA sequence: TGTGCCAGCAGTCTGACACAAAACACCGGGGAGCTGTTTTTT. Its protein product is CASSLTQNTGELFF.